These 5 T cell receptor beta chains were sequenced from one sample in a study of T cell repertoires in cytomegalovirus infection. TCRdb analysed the reads with MiXCR anew, one entry per CDR3 protein. The repertoire consists of approximately 500,000 distinct CDR3 sequences, with 11% occurring once and the leading ten covering 10% to 13%. The sequenced sample was PBMCs. The receptors shown here come from a human donor in good health (CMV status not recorded). Some clones in this sample may be carry-over from other donors' samples.

There are many counts of this clonotype. This chain connects TRBV2 to TRBJ1-2; D is possibly TRBD1 (5 bases). The germline CDR1 and CDR2 sequences are SNHLY and FYNNEI. The length of the CDR3 is 13 residues. V was cut by 4 bases and J by 8 bases, with 14 bases left in between. CDR3 in DNA: TGTGCCAGCAGTGGAGGGAGACAGCTAGGCTACACCTTC. This gives the protein CASSGGRQLGYTF.

In this sample, this clonotype turned up many times. This rearrangement joins TRBV7-8 to TRBJ2-1, with 15 positions matching TRBD2. Germline CDR1 reads SGHVS; CDR2 reads FQNEAQ. This CDR3 is 18 amino acids long. Trimming took 6 bases from V and 4 from J; bases not matched to a gene: 10. The CDR3: CASSAGLAGGGLYNEQFF. CDR3 nucleotide sequence: TGTGCCAGCAGTGCTGGACTAGCGGGAGGGGGCCTGTACAATGAGCAGTTCTTC.

The rearrangement joins TRBV9 to TRBJ2-7, with 7 bases lining up with TRBD2. Per the germline V gene, CDR1 is SGDLS and CDR2 is YYNGEE. With V trimmed by 3 bases and J by 2 bases, 8 bases remained unmatched. CDR3 length equals 15 residues. The CDR3 reads CASSAAGLSPYEQYF. The CDR3 DNA follows: TGTGCCAGCAGCGCAGCGGGACTGTCCCCCTACGAGCAGTACTTC.

This clonotype appeared many times. CDR3 sequence: CASSPQRDTGELFF. CDR3 bases: TGCGCCAGCAGCCCACAAAGGGACACCGGGGAGCTGTTTTTT. V usage is TRBV4-1 and J usage is TRBJ2-2; D remains unclear. The CDR3 loop spans 14 amino acids. The ends were cut back, 4 bases at V and 3 bases at J, with 9 bases in the middle. Germline V lookup: CDR1 MGHRA, CDR2 YSYEKL.

In this sample, this clonotype turned up many times. V gene TRBV7-2 combines with J gene TRBJ1-1; no definite D call. V lost 6 bases and J 1 base, leaving 9 bases between the germline ends. This CDR3 comprises 13 residues. CDR1 SGHTA and CDR2 FQGNSA come from the germline V gene. The CDR3 DNA sequence: TGTGCCAGCAGTCCTGAGAGGAACACTGAAGCTTTCTTT. This translates into CASSPERNTEAFF.